Following are 9 T cell receptor beta chains from one sample sequenced in a study of cytomegalovirus exposure and HLA in healthy donors (dated by TCRdb to the late 2010s). Receptor libraries were prepared by the immunoSEQ multiplex PCR assay. The multiplex PCR relied on a mix of 60 forward primers for TCR Vbeta segments and 13 reverse primers for TCR Jbeta segments. As stored in TCRdb, this immuneACCESS dataset retains in-frame rearrangements with V and J assigned. A fraction of the clones does not appear; measured against another copy, unresolved V genes explain less than half of the discrepancy, and the remainder lacks a known reason. In all, the sample holds about 160,000 clones, and 65% to 80% of those were seen once. The leading ten clones occupy approximately 6.8% of the sample. The sequenced sample consisted of PBMCs. The origin of the receptors is a woman in her thirties or forties in good health and CMV-seropositive.

V and J are TRBV7-8 and TRBJ2-5; D unresolved. Trimming shortened V by 4 bases and J by 2 bases, and 5 bases separated the two germline ends. There are 12 residues in the CDR3. Germline loops: CDR1 SGHVS, CDR2 FQNEAQ. CDR3 sequence reads: CASSSIQETQYF. The CDR3, as DNA: TGTGCCAGCAGCTCCATTCAAGAGACCCAGTACTTC.

This rearrangement joins TRBV15 to TRBJ2-4, with 7 bases aligning to TRBD1. This CDR3 is 18 amino acids long. Germline V gene lookup returns CDR1 LNHNV and CDR2 YYDKDF (reference sequence). V shed 4 bases, J shed 0 bases, and the junction held 12 bases outside the gene matches. CDR3 DNA sequence: TGTGCCACCAGCAATGAGGGGGCTCGGGTTGGAGCCAAAAACATTCAGTACTTC. It encodes CATSNEGARVGAKNIQYF.

This clone was seen a handful of times. CDR3 protein: CASSEARDRGKYGYTF. DNA for the CDR3: TGTGCCAGCAGTGAGGCTAGGGACAGGGGAAAATATGGCTACACCTTC. The chain has TRBV6-1 and TRBJ1-2; 10 nucleotides match TRBD1. The V gene's germline CDR1 is MNHNS and CDR2 SASEGT. J lost 5 bases, V lost 3 bases, and 9 bases had no gene match. The CDR3 extends over 16 amino acids.

This rearrangement joins TRBV7-9 to TRBJ1-4; 9 bases fit TRBD1. Per the germline V gene, CDR1 is SEHNR and CDR2 is FQNEAQ (reference sequence). The V segment lost 3 bases and the J segment 12 bases; nucleotides outside the gene matches: 2. CDR3 length equals 12 residues. In DNA, the CDR3 is TGTGCCAGCAGCTTGCACAGGGGGCAACTGTTTTTT. Amino acids: CASSLHRGQLFF.

The V gene is TRBV7-3, the J gene TRBJ2-2, with TRBD1 matching over 10 bases. The germline CDR1 and CDR2 sequences are SGHTA and FQGTGA. V was clipped by 8 bases and J by 2 bases; unmatched bases: 5. This CDR3 has 15 residues. The CDR3 coding sequence is TGTGCCAGCGGACTGACAGGGGGCAACACCGGGGAGCTGTTTTTT. The encoded protein is CASGLTGGNTGELFF.

The chain is built from TRBV10-3 and TRBJ1-2; D is perhaps TRBD1 (6 bases). The CDR3 runs 16 residues. CDR1 is ENHRY, CDR2 SYGVKD, per germline. With 4 bases removed from V and 8 bases from J, the gap between germline ends came to 23 bases. The CDR3, as DNA: TGTGCCATCAGTGCCGGGGACATATACGCGCCCGGGGGCTACACCTTC. It encodes CAISAGDIYAPGGYTF.

This clone was detected once. This chain links TRBV15 with TRBJ1-2, with D perhaps matching TRBD1 (6 bases). Trimming left V 5 bases short and J 4 bases short, with 17 bases between. The CDR3 runs 15 residues. CDR1 LNHNV and CDR2 YYDKDF come from the germline V gene (reference sequence). CDR3 protein: CATSVRSDSLYGYTF. For the CDR3, the DNA is TGTGCCACCAGCGTCCGCTCGGACAGCCTCTATGGCTACACCTTC.

The chain uses TRBV4-2 and TRBJ2-6, with D possibly TRBD1 on 5 matching bases. V dropped 1 base and J dropped 0 bases, with 16 bases sitting between them. The CDR3 runs 19 residues. Germline loops: CDR1 LGHNA, CDR2 YNFKEQ. CDR3 DNA sequence: TGTGCCAGCAGCCAAGGGTCGGGCAGGGCGAGCTCTGGGGCCAACGTCCTGACTTTC. Its protein is CASSQGSGRASSGANVLTF.

CDR3 coding DNA: TGCAGCGTACCCGGGGGGGGGACAGGGGATGAGCAGTTCTTC. Translating gives CSVPGGGTGDEQFF. The chain is built from TRBV29-1 and TRBJ2-1; 10 bases line up with TRBD1. Germline lookup yields CDR1 SQVTM and CDR2 ANQGSEA. The CDR3 is 14 residues long. The V gene end was trimmed by 6 bases and the J gene end by 8 bases; junction bases not matched to a gene: 10.